This T cell receptor beta chain was captured by sequencing in a study of T cells in Graves' hyperthyroidism and ophthalmopathy. As regards this clonotype: Its target is not known.

V lost 3 bases and J lost 2; bases outside the gene matches: 6. Germline CDR1 is SGHRS and CDR2 is YFSETQ. The CDR3 is 16 amino acids. Template material for amplifying TCR beta CDR3 regions consisted of RNA transcripts. The HTBI primer set served for first-round RT-PCR of the TCR CDR3. TCRdb ran MiXCR on the multiplex PCR reads and lists one entry per CDR3 protein. Among 400,000 to 600,000 distinct CDR3 sequences listed, 15% to 20% were seen once. Findings and caveats of the study: The model forecast ophthalmopathy, anticipating it by a median approximately 7 months before onset. Most clonotypes expanded in the thyroid (above 0.001) were also present in blood.

In making diagnoses, clinical symptoms, serum thyroxine and TRAb, thyroid ultrasound and orbital computed tomography were all used. This TCR was sampled from a woman aged 25-40 years with Graves' ophthalmopathy. The sequencing sample was made of blood. The genes are TRBV5-1 and TRBJ2-2; 8 bases are a match to TRBD2. The CDR3 DNA sequence: TGCGCCAGCAGCTCCAGTAGCGGGATCAACACCGGGGAGCTGTTTTTT. Translation gives CASSSSSGINTGELFF.